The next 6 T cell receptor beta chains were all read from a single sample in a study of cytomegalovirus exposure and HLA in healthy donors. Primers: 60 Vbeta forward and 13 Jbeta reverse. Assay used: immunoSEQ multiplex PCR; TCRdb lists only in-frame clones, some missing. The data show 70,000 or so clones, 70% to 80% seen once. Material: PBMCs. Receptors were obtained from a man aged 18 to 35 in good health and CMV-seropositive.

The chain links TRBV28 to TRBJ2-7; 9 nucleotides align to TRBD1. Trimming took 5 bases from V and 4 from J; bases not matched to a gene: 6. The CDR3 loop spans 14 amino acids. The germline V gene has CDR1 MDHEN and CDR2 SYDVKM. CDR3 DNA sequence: TGTGCCAGCAGTGACAGGGGGACCTTTTACGAGCAGTACTTC. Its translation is CASSDRGTFYEQYF. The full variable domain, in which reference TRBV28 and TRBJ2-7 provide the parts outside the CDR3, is DVKVTQSSRYLVKRTGEKVFLECVQDMDHENMFWYRQDPGLGLRLIYFSYDVKMKEKGDIPEGYSVSREKKERFSLILESASTNQTSMYLCASSDRGTFYEQYFGPGTRLTVT.

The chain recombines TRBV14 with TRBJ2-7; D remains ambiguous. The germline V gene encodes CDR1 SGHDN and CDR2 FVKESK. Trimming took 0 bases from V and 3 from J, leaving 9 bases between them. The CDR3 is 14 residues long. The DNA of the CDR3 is TGTGCCAGCAGCCAAGAAATGTACAACTACGAGCAGTACTTC. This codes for CASSQEMYNYEQYF.

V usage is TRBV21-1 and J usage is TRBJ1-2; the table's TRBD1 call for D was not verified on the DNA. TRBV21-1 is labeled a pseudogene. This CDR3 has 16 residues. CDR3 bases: TGTGCCAGCAGCAAGAGTACACAGGGGGGGAACTATGGCTACACCTTC. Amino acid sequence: CASSKSTQGGNYGYTF.

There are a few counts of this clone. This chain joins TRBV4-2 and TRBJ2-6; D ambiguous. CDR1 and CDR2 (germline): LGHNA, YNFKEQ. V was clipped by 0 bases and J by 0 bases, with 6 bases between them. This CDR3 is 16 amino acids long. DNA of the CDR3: TGTGCCAGCAGCCAAGATTATAGCTCTGGGGCCAACGTCCTGACTTTC. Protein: CASSQDYSSGANVLTF.

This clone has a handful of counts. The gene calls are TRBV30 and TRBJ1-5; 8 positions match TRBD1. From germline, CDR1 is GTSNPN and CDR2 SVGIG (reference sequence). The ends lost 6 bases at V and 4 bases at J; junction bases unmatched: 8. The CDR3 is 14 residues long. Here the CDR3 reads CACSGGNGNQPQHF. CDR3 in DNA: TGTGCCTGTTCAGGGGGCAATGGGAATCAGCCCCAGCATTTT.

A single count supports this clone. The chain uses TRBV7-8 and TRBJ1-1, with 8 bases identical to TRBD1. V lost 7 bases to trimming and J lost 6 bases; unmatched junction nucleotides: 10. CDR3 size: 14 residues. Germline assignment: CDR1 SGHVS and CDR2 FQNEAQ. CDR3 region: CASKGTGYVSEAFF. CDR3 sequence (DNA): TGTGCCAGCAAAGGGACAGGTTATGTATCTGAAGCTTTCTTT. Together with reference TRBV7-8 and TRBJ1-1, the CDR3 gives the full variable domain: GAGVSQSPRYKVAKRGQDVALRCDPISGHVSLFWYQQALGQGPEFLTYFQNEAQLDKSGLPSDRFFAERPEGSVSTLKIQRTQQEDSAVYLCASKGTGYVSEAFFGQGTRLTVV.